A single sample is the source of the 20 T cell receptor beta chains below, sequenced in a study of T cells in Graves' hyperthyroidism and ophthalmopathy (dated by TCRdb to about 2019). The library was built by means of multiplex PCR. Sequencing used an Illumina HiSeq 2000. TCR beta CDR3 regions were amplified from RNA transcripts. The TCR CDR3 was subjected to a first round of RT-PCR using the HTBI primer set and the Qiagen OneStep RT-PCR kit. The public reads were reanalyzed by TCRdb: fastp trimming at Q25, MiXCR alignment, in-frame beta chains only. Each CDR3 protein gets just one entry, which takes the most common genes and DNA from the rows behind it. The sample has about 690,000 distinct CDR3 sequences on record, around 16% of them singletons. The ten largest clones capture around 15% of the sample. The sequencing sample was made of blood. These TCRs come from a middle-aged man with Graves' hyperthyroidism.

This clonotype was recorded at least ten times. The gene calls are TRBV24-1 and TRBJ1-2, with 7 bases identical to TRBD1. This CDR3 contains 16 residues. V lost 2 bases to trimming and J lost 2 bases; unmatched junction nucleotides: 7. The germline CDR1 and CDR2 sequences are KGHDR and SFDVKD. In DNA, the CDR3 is TGTGCCACCAGTGATTACGCGGCGGGACAGAACTATGGCTACACCTTC. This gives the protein CATSDYAAGQNYGYTF.

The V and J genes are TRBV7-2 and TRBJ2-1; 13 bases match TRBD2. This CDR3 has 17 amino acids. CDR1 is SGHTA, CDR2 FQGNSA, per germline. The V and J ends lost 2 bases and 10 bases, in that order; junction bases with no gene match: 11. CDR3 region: CASSLSGTSGTLGEQFF. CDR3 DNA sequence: TGTGCCAGCAGCTTATCCGGGACTAGCGGGACCCTGGGGGAGCAGTTCTTC.

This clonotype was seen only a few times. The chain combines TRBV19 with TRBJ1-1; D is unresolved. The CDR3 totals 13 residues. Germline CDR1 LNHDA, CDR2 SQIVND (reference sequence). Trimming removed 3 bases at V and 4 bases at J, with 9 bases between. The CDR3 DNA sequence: TGTGCCAGTAGTATCAGCAGGAGCACTGAAGCTTTCTTT. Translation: CASSISRSTEAFF. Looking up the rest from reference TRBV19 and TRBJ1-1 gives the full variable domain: DGGITQSPKYLFRKEGQNVTLSCEQNLNHDAMYWYRQDPGQGLRLIYYSQIVNDFQKGDIAEGYSVSREKKESFPLTVTSAQKNPTAFYLCASSISRSTEAFFGQGTRLTVV.

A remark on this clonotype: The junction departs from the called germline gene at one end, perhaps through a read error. The DNA of the CDR3 is TGTGCCACCAGTGATTTTAACTCCAGCCCGCAGGTCTTC. Translated, it gives CATSDFNSSPQVF. V is TRBV24-1 and J is TRBJ2-1; D unresolved. Germline CDR1 reads KGHDR; CDR2 reads SFDVKD. The length of the CDR3 is 13 residues.

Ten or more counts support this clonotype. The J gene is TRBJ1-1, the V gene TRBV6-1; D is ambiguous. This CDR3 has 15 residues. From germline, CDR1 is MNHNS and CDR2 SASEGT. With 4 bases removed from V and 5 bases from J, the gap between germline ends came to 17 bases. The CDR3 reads CASSAWSGVRTEAFF. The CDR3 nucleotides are TGTGCCAGCAGTGCCTGGAGCGGGGTACGGACTGAAGCTTTCTTT.

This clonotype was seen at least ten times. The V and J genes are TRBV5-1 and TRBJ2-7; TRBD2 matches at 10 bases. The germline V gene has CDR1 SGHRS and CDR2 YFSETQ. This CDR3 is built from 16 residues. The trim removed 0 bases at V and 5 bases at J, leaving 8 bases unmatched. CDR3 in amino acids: CASSLVEAGGPNEQYF. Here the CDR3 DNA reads TGCGCCAGCAGCTTGGTTGAAGCGGGAGGGCCGAACGAGCAGTACTTC.

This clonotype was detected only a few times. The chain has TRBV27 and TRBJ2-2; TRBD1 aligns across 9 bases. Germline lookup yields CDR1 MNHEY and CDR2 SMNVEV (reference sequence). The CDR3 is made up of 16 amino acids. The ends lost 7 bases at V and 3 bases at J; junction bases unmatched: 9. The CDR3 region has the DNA TGTGCCAGCAATCCCCTGGGACAGGGCCACACCGGGGAGCTGTTTTTT. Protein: CASNPLGQGHTGELFF.

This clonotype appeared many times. CDR3 in amino acids: CASGLGRGNEQFF. In DNA form, the CDR3 reads TGTGCTAGTGGTTTAGGTAGAGGCAATGAGCAGTTCTTC. The gene calls are TRBV12-5 and TRBJ2-1, with D uncertain. Trimming removed 3 bases at V and 6 bases at J, with 9 bases between. CDR1 and CDR2 (germline): LGHNT, FRNRAP. The CDR3 has 13 residues.

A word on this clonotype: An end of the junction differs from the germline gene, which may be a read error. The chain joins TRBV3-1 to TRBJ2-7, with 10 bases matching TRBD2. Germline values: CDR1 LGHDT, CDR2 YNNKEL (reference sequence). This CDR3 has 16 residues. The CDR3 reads CVSSQDALAGPNEQYF. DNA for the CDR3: TGTGTCAGCAGCCAAGACGCACTAGCGGGACCCAACGAGCAGTACTTC.

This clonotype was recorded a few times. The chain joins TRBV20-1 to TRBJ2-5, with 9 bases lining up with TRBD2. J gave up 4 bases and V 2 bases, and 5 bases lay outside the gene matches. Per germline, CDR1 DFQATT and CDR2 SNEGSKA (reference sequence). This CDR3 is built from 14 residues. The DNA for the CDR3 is TGCAGTGCTAGAAGGGCGGGAGGGTTAGAGACCCAGTACTTC. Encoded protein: CSARRAGGLETQYF.

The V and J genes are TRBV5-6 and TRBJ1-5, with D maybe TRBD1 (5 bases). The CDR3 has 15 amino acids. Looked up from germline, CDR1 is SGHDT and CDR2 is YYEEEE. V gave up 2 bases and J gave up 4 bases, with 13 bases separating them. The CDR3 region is CASSFGTALNQPQHF. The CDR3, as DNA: TGTGCCAGCAGCTTCGGGACGGCTTTGAATCAGCCCCAGCATTTT.

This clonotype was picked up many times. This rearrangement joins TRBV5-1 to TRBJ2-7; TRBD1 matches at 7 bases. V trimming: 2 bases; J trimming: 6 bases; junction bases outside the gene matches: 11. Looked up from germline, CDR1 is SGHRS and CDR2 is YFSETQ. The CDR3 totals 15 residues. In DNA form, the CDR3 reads TGCGCCAGCAGCTTTCAAGGGGGCGAACCTTCCGAGCAGTACTTC. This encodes CASSFQGGEPSEQYF.

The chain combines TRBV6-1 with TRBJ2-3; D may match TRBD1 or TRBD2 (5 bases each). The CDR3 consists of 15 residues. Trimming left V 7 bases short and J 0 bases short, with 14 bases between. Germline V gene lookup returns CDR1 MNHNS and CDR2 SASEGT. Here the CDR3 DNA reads TGTGCCAGCACCCCGGGGCCCGTAAGCACAGATACGCAGTATTTT. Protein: CASTPGPVSTDTQYF.

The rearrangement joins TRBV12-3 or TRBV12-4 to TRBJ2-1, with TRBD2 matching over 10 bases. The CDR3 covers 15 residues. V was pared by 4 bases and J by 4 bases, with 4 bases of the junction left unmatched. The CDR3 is CASSSSGGPYNEQFF. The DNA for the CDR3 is TGTGCCAGCAGTTCTAGCGGGGGCCCTTACAATGAGCAGTTCTTC.

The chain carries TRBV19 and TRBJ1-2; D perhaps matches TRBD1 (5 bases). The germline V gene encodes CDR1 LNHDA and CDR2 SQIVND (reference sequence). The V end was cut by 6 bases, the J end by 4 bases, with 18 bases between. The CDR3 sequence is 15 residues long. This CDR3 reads CASRRARDVGYGYTF. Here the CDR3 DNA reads TGTGCCAGTAGACGGGCCAGGGATGTTGGCTATGGCTACACCTTC.

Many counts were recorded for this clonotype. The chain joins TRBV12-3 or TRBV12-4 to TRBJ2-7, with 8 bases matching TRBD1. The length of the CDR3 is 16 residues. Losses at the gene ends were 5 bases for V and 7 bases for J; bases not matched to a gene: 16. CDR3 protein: CASSPGPTRQGLEQYF. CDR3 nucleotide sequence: TGTGCCAGCAGTCCGGGCCCAACACGACAGGGGTTGGAGCAGTACTTC.

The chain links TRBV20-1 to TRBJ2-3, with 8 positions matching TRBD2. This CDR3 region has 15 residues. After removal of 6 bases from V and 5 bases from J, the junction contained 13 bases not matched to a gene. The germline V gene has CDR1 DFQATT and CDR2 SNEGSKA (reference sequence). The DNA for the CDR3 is TGCAGTGCCCTGGGATCGGGAGGGCCTCAAGATACGCAGTATTTT. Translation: CSALGSGGPQDTQYF.

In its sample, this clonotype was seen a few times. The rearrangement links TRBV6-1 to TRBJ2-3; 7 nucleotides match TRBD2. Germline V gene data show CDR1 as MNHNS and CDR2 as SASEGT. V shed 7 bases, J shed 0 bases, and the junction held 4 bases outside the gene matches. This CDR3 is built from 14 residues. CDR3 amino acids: CASKPGGSTDTQYF. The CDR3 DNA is TGTGCCAGCAAACCGGGAGGCAGCACAGATACGCAGTATTTT.

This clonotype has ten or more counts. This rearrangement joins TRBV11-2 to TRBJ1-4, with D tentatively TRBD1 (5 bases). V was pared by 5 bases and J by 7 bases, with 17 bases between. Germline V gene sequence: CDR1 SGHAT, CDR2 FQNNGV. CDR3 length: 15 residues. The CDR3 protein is CASSPQPGQGEKLFF. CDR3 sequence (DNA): TGTGCCAGCAGCCCACAGCCCGGGCAGGGTGAAAAACTGTTTTTT.

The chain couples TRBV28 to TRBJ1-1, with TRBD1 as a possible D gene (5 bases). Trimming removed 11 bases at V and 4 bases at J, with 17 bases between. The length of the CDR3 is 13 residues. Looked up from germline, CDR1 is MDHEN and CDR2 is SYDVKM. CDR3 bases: TGTGCCTGCTGTGGTTCGGGGGTCACTGAAGCTTTCTTT. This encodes CACCGSGVTEAFF. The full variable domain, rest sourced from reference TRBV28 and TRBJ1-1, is DVKVTQSSRYLVKRTGEKVFLECVQDMDHENMFWYRQDPGLGLRLIYFSYDVKMKEKGDIPEGYSVSREKKERFSLILESASTNQTSMYLCACCGSGVTEAFFGQGTRLTVV.